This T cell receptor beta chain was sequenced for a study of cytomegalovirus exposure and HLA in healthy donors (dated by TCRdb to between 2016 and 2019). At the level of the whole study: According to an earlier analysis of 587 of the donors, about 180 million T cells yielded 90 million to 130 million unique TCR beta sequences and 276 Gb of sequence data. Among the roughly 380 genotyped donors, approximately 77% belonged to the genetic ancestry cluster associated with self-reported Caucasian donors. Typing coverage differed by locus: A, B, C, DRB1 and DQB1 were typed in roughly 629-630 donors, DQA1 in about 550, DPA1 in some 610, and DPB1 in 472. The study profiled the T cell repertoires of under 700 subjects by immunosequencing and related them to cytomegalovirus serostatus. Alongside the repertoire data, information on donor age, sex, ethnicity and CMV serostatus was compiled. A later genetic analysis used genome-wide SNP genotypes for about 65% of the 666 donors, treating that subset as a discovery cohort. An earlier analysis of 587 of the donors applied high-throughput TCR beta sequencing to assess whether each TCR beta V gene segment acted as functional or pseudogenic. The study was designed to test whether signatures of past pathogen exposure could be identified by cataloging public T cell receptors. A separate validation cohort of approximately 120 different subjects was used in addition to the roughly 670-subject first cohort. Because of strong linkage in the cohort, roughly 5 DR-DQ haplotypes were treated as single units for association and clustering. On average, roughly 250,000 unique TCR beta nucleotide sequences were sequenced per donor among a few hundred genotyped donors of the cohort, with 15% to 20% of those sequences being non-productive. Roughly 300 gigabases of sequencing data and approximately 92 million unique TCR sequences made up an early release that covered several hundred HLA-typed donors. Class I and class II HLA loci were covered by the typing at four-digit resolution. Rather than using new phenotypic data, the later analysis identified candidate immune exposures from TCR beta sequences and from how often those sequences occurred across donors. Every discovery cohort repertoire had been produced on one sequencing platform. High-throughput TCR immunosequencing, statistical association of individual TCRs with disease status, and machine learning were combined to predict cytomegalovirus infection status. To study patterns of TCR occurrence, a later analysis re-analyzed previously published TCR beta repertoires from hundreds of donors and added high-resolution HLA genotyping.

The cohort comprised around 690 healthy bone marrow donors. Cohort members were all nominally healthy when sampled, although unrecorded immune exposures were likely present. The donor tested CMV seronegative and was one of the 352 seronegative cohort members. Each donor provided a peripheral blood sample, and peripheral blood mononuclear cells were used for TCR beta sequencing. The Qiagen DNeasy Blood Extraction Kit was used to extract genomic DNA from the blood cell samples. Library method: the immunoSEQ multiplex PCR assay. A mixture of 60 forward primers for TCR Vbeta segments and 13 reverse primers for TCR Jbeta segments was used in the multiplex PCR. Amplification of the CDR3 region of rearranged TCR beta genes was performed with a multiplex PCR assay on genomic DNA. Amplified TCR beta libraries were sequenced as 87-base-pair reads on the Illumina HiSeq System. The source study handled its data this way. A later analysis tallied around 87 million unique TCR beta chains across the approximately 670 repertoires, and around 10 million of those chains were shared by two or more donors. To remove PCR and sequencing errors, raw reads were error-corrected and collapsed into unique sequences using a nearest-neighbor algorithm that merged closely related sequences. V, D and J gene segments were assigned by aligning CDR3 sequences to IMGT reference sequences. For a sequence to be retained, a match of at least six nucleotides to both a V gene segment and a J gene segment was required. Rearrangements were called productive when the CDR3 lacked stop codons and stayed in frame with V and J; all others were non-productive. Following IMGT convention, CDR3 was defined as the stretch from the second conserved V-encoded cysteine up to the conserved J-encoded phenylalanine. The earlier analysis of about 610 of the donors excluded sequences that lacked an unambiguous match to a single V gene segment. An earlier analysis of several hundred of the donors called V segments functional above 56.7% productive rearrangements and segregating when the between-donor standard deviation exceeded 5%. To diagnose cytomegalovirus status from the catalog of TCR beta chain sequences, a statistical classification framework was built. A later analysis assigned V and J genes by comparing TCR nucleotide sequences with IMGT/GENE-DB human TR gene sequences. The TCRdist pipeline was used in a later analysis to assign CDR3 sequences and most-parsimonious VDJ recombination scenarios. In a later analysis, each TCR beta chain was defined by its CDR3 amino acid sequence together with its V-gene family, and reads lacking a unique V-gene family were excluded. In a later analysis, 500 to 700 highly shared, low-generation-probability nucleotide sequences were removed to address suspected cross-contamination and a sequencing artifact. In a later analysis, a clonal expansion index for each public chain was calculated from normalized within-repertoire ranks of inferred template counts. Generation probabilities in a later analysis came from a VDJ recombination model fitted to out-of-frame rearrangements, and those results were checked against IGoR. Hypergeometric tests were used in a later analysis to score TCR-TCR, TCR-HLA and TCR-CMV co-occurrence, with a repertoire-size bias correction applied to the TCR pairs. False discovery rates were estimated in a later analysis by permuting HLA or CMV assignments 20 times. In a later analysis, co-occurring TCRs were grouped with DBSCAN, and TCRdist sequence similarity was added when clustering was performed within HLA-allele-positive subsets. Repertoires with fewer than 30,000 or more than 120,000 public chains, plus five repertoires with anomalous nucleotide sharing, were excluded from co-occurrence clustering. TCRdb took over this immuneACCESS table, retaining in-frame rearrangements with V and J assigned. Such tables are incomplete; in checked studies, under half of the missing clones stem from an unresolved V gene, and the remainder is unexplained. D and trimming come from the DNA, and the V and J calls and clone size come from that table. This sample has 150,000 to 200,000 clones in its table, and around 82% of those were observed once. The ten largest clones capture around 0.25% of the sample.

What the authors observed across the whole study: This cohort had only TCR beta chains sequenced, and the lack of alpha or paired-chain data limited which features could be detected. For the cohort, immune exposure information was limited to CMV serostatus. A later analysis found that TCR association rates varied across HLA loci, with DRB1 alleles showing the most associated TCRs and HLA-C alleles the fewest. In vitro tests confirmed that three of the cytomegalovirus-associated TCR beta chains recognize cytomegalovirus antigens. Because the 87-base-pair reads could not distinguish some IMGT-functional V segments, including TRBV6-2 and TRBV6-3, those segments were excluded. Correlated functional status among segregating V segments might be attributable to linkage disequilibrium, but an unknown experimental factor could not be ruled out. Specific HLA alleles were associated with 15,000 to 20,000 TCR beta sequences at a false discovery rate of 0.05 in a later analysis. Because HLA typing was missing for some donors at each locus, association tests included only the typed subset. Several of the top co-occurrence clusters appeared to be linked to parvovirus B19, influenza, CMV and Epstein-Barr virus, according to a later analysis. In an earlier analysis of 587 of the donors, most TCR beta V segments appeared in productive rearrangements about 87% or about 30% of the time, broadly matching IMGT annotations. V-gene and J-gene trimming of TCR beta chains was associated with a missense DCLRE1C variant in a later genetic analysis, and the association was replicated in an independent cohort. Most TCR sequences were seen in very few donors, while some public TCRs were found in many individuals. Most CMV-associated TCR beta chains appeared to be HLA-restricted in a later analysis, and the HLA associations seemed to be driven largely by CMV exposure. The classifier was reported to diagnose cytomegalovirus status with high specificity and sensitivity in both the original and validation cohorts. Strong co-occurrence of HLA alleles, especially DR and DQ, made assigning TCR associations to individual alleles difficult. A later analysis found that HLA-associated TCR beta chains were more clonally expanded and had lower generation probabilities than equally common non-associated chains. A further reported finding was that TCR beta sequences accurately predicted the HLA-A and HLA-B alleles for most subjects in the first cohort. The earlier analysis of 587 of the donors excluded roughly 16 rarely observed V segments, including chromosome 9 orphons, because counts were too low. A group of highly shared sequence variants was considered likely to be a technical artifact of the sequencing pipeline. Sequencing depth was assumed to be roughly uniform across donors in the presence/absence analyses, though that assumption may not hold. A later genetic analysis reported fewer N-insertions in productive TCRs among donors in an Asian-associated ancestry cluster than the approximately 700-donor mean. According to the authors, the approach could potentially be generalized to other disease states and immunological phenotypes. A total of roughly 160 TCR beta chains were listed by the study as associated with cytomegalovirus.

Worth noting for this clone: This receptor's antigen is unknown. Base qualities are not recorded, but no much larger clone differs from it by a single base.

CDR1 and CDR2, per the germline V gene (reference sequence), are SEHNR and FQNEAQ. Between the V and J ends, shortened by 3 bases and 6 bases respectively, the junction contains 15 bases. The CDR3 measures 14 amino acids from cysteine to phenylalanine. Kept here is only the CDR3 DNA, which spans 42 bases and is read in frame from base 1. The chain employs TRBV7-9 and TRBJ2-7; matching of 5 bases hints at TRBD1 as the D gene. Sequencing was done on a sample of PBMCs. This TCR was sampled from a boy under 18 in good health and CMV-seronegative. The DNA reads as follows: TGTGCCAGCAGCTTCAGAGACAGTCCCCGCGAGCAGTACTTC. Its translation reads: CASSFRDSPREQYF.